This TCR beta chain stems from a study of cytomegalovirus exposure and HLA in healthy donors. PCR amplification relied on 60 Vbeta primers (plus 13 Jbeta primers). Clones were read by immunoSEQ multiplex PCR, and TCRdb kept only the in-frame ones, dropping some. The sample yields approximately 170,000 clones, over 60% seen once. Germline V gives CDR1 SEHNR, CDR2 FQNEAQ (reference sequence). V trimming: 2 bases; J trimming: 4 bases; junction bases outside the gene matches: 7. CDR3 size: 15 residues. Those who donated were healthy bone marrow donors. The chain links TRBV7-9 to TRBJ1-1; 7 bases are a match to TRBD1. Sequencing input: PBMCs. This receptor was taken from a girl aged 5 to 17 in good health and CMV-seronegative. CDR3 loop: CASSLRGGEVTEAFF. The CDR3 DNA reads TGTGCCAGCAGCTTAAGAGGGGGCGAGGTCACTGAAGCTTTCTTT.